Below, one T cell receptor beta chain is given with its context. Its antigen is unknown. This entry comes from a study of CD8+ T cells in alopecia areata. At the level of the study: Treatment comprised oral tofacitinib, 5 to 10 mg twice daily, in treated patients. Study-level results: Patients displayed less clarity in TCR sharing than mice, a finding possibly related to HLA.

In alopecia areata patients, both lesional scalp punch biopsies and peripheral blood were collected. V shed 2 bases and J 0 bases; nucleotides not matched to a gene: 7. The CDR3 covers 18 residues. CDR1 and CDR2 from the germline V gene are GTSNPN and SVGIG (reference sequence). RNA was extracted and reverse transcribed into cDNA as the sequencing template. This table comes from immunoSEQ multiplex PCR, and its TCRdb copy is limited to in-frame clones, with some not included. The data hold some 20,000 clones, with around 66% observed a single time. The chain recombines TRBV30 with TRBJ2-3, with 14 bases lining up with TRBD2. This TCR came from a human donor with alopecia areata. The specimen was skin, collected at week 0. This chain's CDR3 is CAWSWGLAGDKSTDTQYF. The CDR3 bases are TGTGCCTGGAGTTGGGGACTAGCGGGGGATAAAAGCACAGATACGCAGTATTTT.